The count of the clone carrying this T cell receptor beta chain is one. One Seattle source followed patients from active infection through their disease course. This specimen comes from a study of blood T cell repertoires in COVID-19. On the study more broadly: Samples came from the United States, Italy and Spain, spanning acute and convalescent COVID-19.

Sequencing was performed with immunoSEQ multiplex PCR; in TCRdb, only in-frame clones are kept and a portion is missing. The table lists nearly 350,000 clones, 87% of them singletons. V shed 4 bases and J 4 bases; nucleotides not matched to a gene: 6. This CDR3 region has 15 residues. Germline V CDR1 and CDR2: KGHDR, SFDVKD. Sequencing used peripheral blood. The genes are TRBV24-1 and TRBJ2-3; 8 bases map to TRBD1. The receptor comes from a woman in her 50s with COVID-19, enrolled during active disease. The DNA for the CDR3 is TGTGCCACCAGTGACGTTACAGGGGGTTCAGATACGCAGTATTTT. Encoded protein: CATSDVTGGSDTQYF.